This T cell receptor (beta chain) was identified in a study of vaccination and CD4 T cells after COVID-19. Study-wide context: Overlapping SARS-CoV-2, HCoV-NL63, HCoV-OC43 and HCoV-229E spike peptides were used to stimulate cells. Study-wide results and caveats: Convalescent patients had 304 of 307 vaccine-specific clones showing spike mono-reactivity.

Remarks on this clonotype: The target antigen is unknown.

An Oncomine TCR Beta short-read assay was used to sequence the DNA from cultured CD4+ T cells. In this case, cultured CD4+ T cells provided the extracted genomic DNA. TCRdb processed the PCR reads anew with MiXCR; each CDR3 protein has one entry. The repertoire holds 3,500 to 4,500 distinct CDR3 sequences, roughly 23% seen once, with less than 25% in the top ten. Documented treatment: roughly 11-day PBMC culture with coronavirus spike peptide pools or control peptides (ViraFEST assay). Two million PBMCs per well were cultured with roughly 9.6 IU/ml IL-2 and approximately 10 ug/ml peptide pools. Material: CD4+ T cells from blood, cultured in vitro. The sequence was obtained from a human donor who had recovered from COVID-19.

DNA of the CDR3: TGTGCCAGCAGCGCTCAGGGACAGGCCTACGAGCAGTACTTC. Translation gives CASSAQGQAYEQYF. The chain is built from TRBV9 and TRBJ2-7; 8 bases fit TRBD1. Germline V CDR1 and CDR2: SGDLS, YYNGEE. Trimming removed 3 bases from V and 2 bases from J; junction bases left unmatched: 4. CDR3 size: 14 residues.